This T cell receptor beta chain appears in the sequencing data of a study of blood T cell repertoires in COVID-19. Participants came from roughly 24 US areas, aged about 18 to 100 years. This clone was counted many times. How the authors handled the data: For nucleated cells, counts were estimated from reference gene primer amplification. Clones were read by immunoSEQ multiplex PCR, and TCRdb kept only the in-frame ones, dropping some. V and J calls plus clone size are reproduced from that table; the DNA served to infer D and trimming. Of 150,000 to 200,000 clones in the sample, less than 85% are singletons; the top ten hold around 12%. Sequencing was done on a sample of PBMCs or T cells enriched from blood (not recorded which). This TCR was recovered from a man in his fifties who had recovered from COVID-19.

For the CDR3, the DNA is TGTGCCAGCAGCTTAGGCAGGGGGCATGGGGAGACCCAGTACTTC. Its translation: CASSLGRGHGETQYF. V usage is TRBV7-8 and J usage is TRBJ2-5; 8 nucleotides align to TRBD1. CDR1 is SGHVS, CDR2 FQNEAQ, per germline. V was pared by 1 base and J by 5 bases, with 6 bases of the junction left unmatched. The CDR3 loop spans 15 amino acids.